This is a list of T cell receptor beta chains from one sample in a study of blood T cell repertoires in COVID-19. Clones were read by immunoSEQ multiplex PCR, and TCRdb kept only the in-frame ones, dropping some. Here the sample spans roughly 200,000 clones, 89% being singletons. Input material: PBMCs or T cells enriched from blood (not recorded which). The source of these receptors is a middle-aged woman with acute COVID-19. CDR3s include the opening cysteine and the closing phenylalanine or tryptophan. The order of the fields is J gene, V gene, D gene, CDR3 protein. D genes are given only for firm matches.

TRBJ2-3	TRBV18	-	CASSRQNSPDTQYF
TRBJ1-2	TRBV5-5	TRBD1	CASSSPDRGRFGYTF
TRBJ2-7	TRBV28	TRBD2	CASRPQLAGAHEQYF
TRBJ1-4	TRBV2	-	CASSEGRGEKLFF
TRBJ2-6	TRBV21-1	-	CASSKGSTGASGANVLTF
TRBJ2-3	TRBV14	TRBD1	CASSQSSPGQGAPTDTQYF
TRBJ2-7	TRBV27	TRBD2	CASSLLSGRAGEQYF
TRBJ1-1	TRBV6-5	-	CASSYPRLERTEAFF
TRBJ1-6	TRBV2	-	CASSDLKGLAYNSPLHF
TRBJ1-4	TRBV2	-	CASRARNEKLFF
TRBJ2-7	TRBV6-6	-	CASSYSGGFSYEQYF
TRBJ2-2	TRBV11-2	TRBD2	CASSLGLAGTGELFF
TRBJ2-4	TRBV6-6	TRBD2	CASSPTGLAGEGAKNIQYF
TRBJ1-6	TRBV28	TRBD1	CASRGQGQGNSPLHF
TRBJ1-2	TRBV20-1	-	CSASAEGGYTF
TRBJ2-2	TRBV2	-	CASSVRENTGELFF